This T cell receptor beta chain derives from a study of CD8+ T cells in alopecia areata. About the research overall: Tofacitinib administration to treated patients was oral, at 5 to 10 mg twice daily. Tofacitinib ran 6 to 18 months, followed by 6 months off drug.

Treatment here: oral pan-JAK inhibitor, 5-10 mg twice daily. PBMCs yielded sorted CD4+ and CD8+ T cells. Study outcomes and limitations: In lesional scalp, particularly from alopecia totalis/universalis, clonality was higher than in normal scalp.

As to this clone: The antigen remains unidentified.

Following RNA extraction, reverse transcription yielded cDNA that acted as the sequencing template. Measured with immunoSEQ multiplex PCR; TCRdb has only the in-frame clones, and not every one. The data contain around 150,000 clones, about three fifths of them singletons. The origin of this receptor is a human donor with alopecia areata. Source: CD4+ T cells sorted from blood, taken at week 4, from a patient treated with tofacitinib.

The CDR3 here is CASASRTPYEQYF. The CDR3 region has the DNA TGTGCCAGCGCGAGCCGAACCCCCTACGAGCAGTACTTC. The V call is TRBV6-1, the J call TRBJ2-7; D not certain. Trimming took 8 bases from V and 2 from J, leaving 13 bases between them. This CDR3 is built from 13 residues. The germline gives CDR1 MNHNS, CDR2 SASEGT.